This T cell receptor beta chain was recovered during a study of blood T cell repertoires in COVID-19. In germline, CDR1 is MDHEN, CDR2 SYDVKM. CDR3 size: 16 residues. After removal of 5 bases from V and 8 bases from J, the junction contained 16 bases not matched to a gene. Sequencing was performed with immunoSEQ multiplex PCR; in TCRdb, only in-frame clones are kept and a portion is missing. The sample records 70,000 or so clones, 75% to 95% being singletons. The chain recombines TRBV28 with TRBJ1-2, with 8 bases identical to TRBD1. The specimen was peripheral blood. The sequence came from a woman aged 18-29 years with acute or convalescent COVID-19. CDR3 amino acids: CASSTPSRTGSKGYTF. The DNA for the CDR3 is TGTGCCAGCAGTACTCCCTCCCGGACAGGGAGTAAAGGCTACACCTTC.